A selection of T cell receptor beta chains follows, all from one sample in a study of early T cells in non-severe SARS-CoV-2 infection. Each CDR3 protein is one row after TCRdb ran MiXCR on the 5' RACE reads. In the table there are fewer than 35,000 distinct CDR3 sequences, 4.4% of which are singletons. Sequencing was performed on whole blood. These TCRs come from an adult who was a healthcare worker with PCR-confirmed SARS-CoV-2 infection or an uninfected control (not recorded which). CDR3s include the opening cysteine and the closing phenylalanine or tryptophan. The D gene is left open where the match is weak. Some rows have no size entry. The others give once, few or many, or a class for an expanded clone.

>TRBJ2-2|TRBV3-1|TRBD2|many
TGTGCCAGCAGCCAGACTAGCGGGAGGTACGGGGAGCTGTTTTTT
CASSQTSGRYGELFF
>TRBJ2-2|TRBV12-3/TRBV12-4|TRBD2|medium-sized
TGTGCCAGCACCGAGCGGGAGAAAACCGGGGAGCTGTTTTTT
CASTEREKTGELFF
>TRBJ2-1|TRBV9|-|-
TGTGCCAGCAGCGTAGCTTACAATGAGCAGTTCTTC
CASSVAYNEQFF
>TRBJ2-2|TRBV12-3/TRBV12-4|-|many
TGTGCCAGCAGCCCGGCCGCCCCGACGAACACCGGGGAGCTGTTTTTT
CASSPAAPTNTGELFF
>TRBJ2-7|TRBV19|-|many
TGTGCCAGTAGCCGGCGACAAGCACCCTACGAGCAGTACTTC
CASSRRQAPYEQYF
>TRBJ2-2|TRBV7-8|-|many
TGTGCCAGCAGCTTTTGGCAGGACACCGGGGAGCTGTTTTTT
CASSFWQDTGELFF
>TRBJ2-5|TRBV7-9|TRBD2|many
TGTGCCAGCAGCTCGGGGAGGGCCCAAGAGACCCAGTACTTC
CASSSGRAQETQYF
>TRBJ2-3|TRBV7-2|TRBD2|many
TGTGCCAGCAGCTTAGACCAGCTAGCGGGAAGCACAGATACGCAGTATTTT
CASSLDQLAGSTDTQYF
>TRBJ2-1|TRBV5-1|-|few
TGCGCCAGCAGCGTTTTGAATGAGCAGTTCTTC
CASSVLNEQFF
>TRBJ1-1|TRBV12-3/TRBV12-4|TRBD1|-
TGTGCCAGCAGCCGGACAGGTGAAGCTTTCTTT
CASSRTGEAFF
>TRBJ1-4|TRBV29-1|-|many
TGCAGCGTTGATGGAGGAGCCTCTAATGAAAAACTGTTTTTT
CSVDGGASNEKLFF
>TRBJ1-1|TRBV6-5|TRBD1|many
TGTGCCAGCAGTTTCACAGGGGTCACTGAAGCTTTCTTT
CASSFTGVTEAFF
>TRBJ2-2|TRBV10-2|TRBD1|many
TGCGCCAGCAGGACAGGGACCGGGGAGCTGTTTTTT
CASRTGTGELFF
>TRBJ2-1|TRBV6-1|TRBD2|many
TGTGCCAGCCGCGAAGGTAGGCTAGCGGGGAACAATGAGCAGTTCTTC
CASREGRLAGNNEQFF
>TRBJ1-6|TRBV28|-|many
TGTGCCAGCAGAACGGGTAATTCACCCCTCCACTTT
CASRTGNSPLHF
>TRBJ1-1|TRBV11-3|-|few
TGTGCCAGCAGCTTAGGTATGAACACTGAAGCTTTCTTT
CASSLGMNTEAFF
>TRBJ2-1|TRBV19|TRBD2|many
TGTGCCAGTAGTATAGGAACGAGAGCGGGAGGCAATGAGCAGTTCTTC
CASSIGTRAGGNEQFF
>TRBJ2-5|TRBV20-1|-|many
TGCAGTGCTAGAGGGGCGGGAAGGGAGACCCAGTACTTC
CSARGAGRETQYF
>TRBJ2-7|TRBV5-1|TRBD1|many
TGCGCCAGCAGCTTGGCCCCGGACAGGGATATTCCCTACGAGCAGTACTTC
CASSLAPDRDIPYEQYF
>TRBJ1-4|TRBV28|TRBD1|many
TGTGCCAGCCTCCTCTCTGGGACAGAGAATGAAAAACTGTTTTTT
CASLLSGTENEKLFF
>TRBJ2-3|TRBV11-3|TRBD1|many
TGTGCCAGCAGCAAACCGGGACAGGGGGACACAGATACGCAGTATTTT
CASSKPGQGDTDTQYF
>TRBJ2-1|TRBV7-2|-|few
TGTGCCAGCAGCTTACTCCAGTTTCTGGGTCAGGATGAGCAGTTCTTC
CASSLLQFLGQDEQFF
>TRBJ1-2|TRBV28|TRBD1|few
TGTGCCAGCAGTTCCCATAGCGACAGGGCCAACTATGGCTACACCTTC
CASSSHSDRANYGYTF
>TRBJ1-1|TRBV4-3|-|medium-sized
TGCGCCAGCAGCCCCGATTCCGGACGGGAAGCTTTCTTT
CASSPDSGREAFF
>TRBJ2-3|TRBV4-2|TRBD2|few
TGTGCCAGCAGCCAGAGGCCTCAGGGCGCGGGAGATTTAGATACGCAGTATTTT
CASSQRPQGAGDLDTQYF
>TRBJ1-1|TRBV6-6|-|-
TGTGCCAGCAGGGATGACAGTAACACTGAAGCTTTCTTT
CASRDDSNTEAFF
>TRBJ2-1|TRBV4-1|-|many
TGCGCCAGCAGCCACTACCAGGGGAGTGAGCAGTTCTTC
CASSHYQGSEQFF
>TRBJ2-1|TRBV3-1|TRBD1|many
TGTGCCAGCAGCCAAGCCAAGATACAGGGGTATGAGCAGTTCTTC
CASSQAKIQGYEQFF
>TRBJ2-1|TRBV9|-|many
TGTGCCAGCAGCGTAGGGGTACCAAGCCATGAGCAGTTCTTC
CASSVGVPSHEQFF
>TRBJ2-3|TRBV20-1|TRBD2|many
TGCAGTGCTACCGGGACTAGCGCCACAGATACGCAGTATTTT
CSATGTSATDTQYF
>TRBJ2-3|TRBV7-2|TRBD2|many
TGTGCCAGCAGCTCCACTAGCGGGAGGGCCGGTACGCAGTATTTT
CASSSTSGRAGTQYF
>TRBJ2-3|TRBV10-3|-|many
TGTGCCATCACCCAGGGATCCACAGATACGCAGTATTTT
CAITQGSTDTQYF
>TRBJ2-1|TRBV18|TRBD2|-
TGTGCCAGCTCACCAGGGACTAGCGTCTACAATGAGCAGTTCTTC
CASSPGTSVYNEQFF
>TRBJ2-1|TRBV12-3/TRBV12-4|-|few
TGTGCCAGCAGTTTGGCCGGGACTCCCTACAATGAGCAGTTCTTC
CASSLAGTPYNEQFF
>TRBJ2-7|TRBV12-3/TRBV12-4|TRBD1|many
TGTGCCAGCAGGGTGACAGGGTCCTACGAGCAGTACTTC
CASRVTGSYEQYF
>TRBJ1-1|TRBV2|-|many
TGTGCCAGCCGTGAAAACACGAGGGGTACTGAAGCTTTCTTT
CASRENTRGTEAFF
>TRBJ2-7|TRBV27|TRBD2|few
TGTGCCAGCAGCCGGACGGCGCGGGGGGAAGAGCAGTACTTC
CASSRTARGEEQYF
>TRBJ2-1|TRBV6-6|-|many
TGTGCCAGCAGCGTAAGCGGAACCTACAATGAGCAGTTCTTC
CASSVSGTYNEQFF
>TRBJ1-2|TRBV6-2/TRBV6-3|-|many
TGTGCCAGCAGTTCGAGGACACCTTATGGCTACACCTTC
CASSSRTPYGYTF
>TRBJ2-2|TRBV12-3/TRBV12-4|TRBD2|many
TGTGCCAGCAGTCCGTCGATGACTAGCGGGAGAACCGGGGAGCTGTTTTTT
CASSPSMTSGRTGELFF
>TRBJ1-2|TRBV7-2|-|many
TGTGCCAGCAGCACTCCCGCGAGGAGCCATACCTTGGGCTACACCTTC
CASSTPARSHTLGYTF
>TRBJ2-2|TRBV28|-|many
TGTGCCAGCAGTTTATATTTGGGAACCGGGGAGCTGTTTTTT
CASSLYLGTGELFF
>TRBJ1-5|TRBV20-1|-|many
TGCAGTGCTAGAGATTGGGCTGGAAAGAATCAGCCCCAGCATTTT
CSARDWAGKNQPQHF
>TRBJ1-6|TRBV7-9|-|many
TGTGCCAGCAGCACGGGAAGTAGTTCACCCCTCCACTTT
CASSTGSSSPLHF
>TRBJ1-2|TRBV9|-|few
TGTGCCAGCCAGTCTGGCAGGGAGGGAAGGGCCTATGGCTACACCTTC
CASQSGREGRAYGYTF
>TRBJ2-7|TRBV9|-|many
TGTGCCAGCAGCGTAGACCCCACAGCCTACGAGCAGTACTTC
CASSVDPTAYEQYF
>TRBJ1-2|TRBV19|-|many
TGTGCCAGCCGGACCGATACTAACTATGGCTACACCTTC
CASRTDTNYGYTF
>TRBJ2-1|TRBV9|-|many
TGTGCCAGCAGCGGCGGCCCGAGCTCCTACAATGAGCAGTTCTTC
CASSGGPSSYNEQFF
>TRBJ2-1|TRBV3-1|-|-
TGTGCCAGCAGCCAAGAGGGGGGATACAATGAGCAGTTCTTC
CASSQEGGYNEQFF